This T cell receptor (beta chain) was retrieved from a study of CD8+CD57+ T cells in acquired aplastic anemia. Study-wide points: Patients versus controls showed no significant CD8+ Simpson's diversity difference.

Template material for TCR beta VDJ and CDR3 profiling consisted of genomic DNA. One entry per CDR3 protein results from TCRdb running MiXCR on the reads. The sample contains under 500,000 distinct CDR3 sequences, around 30% of which appear only once. V was clipped by 3 bases and J by 0 bases, with 8 bases between them. CDR3 length equals 15 residues. The germline gives CDR1 LNHDA, CDR2 SQIVND (reference sequence). All patients picked for sequencing had shown, by flow cytometry, an expansion of CD8+CD57+ cells. This clonotype was detected ten times or more. Antigen: not known. Specimen: sorted CD4+, CD8+, or CD8+CD57+ T cells (not recorded which) from PBMCs. The sequence derives from a human donor with aplastic anemia. The V gene is TRBV19, the J gene TRBJ2-2; D remains ambiguous. Here the CDR3 DNA reads TGTGCCAGTAGTATGGCCGGGTCGAACACCGGGGAGCTGTTTTTT. It encodes CASSMAGSNTGELFF. The full variable domain, completed using reference TRBV19 and TRBJ2-2, is DGGITQSPKYLFRKEGQNVTLSCEQNLNHDAMYWYRQDPGQGLRLIYYSQIVNDFQKGDIAEGYSVSREKKESFPLTVTSAQKNPTAFYLCASSMAGSNTGELFFGEGSRLTVL.